The clone carrying this T cell receptor (beta chain) was counted a single time. Its antigen remains unknown. Combining a sample-barcoded 5' primer with a J-beta primer mix, a second PCR ran for roughly 6 to 12 cycles. MiXCR, run by TCRdb on the 5' RACE reads, gives a single entry per CDR3 protein. The repertoire holds some 800,000 distinct CDR3 sequences, with around 45% as singletons. J gave up 5 bases and V 6 bases, and 7 bases lay outside the gene matches. The CDR3 is 15 amino acids. This sample was taken from a study of blood T cells in healthy people across ages. Study-wide context: In model experiments, template switching was able to capture about one barcoded beta molecule for every two T cells that were present.

General study findings and limits: Per-million-T-cell TCR beta diversity fell roughly linearly with age.

The rearrangement joins TRBV12-3 or TRBV12-4 to TRBJ1-6, with 7 bases that match TRBD1. The sample comprised blood. This clonotype was obtained from a man between 60 and 70 years old in good health. CDR3 sequence (DNA): TGTGCCAGCAGCGTCGGGACAGCGCATAATTCACCCCTCCACTTT. Encoded protein: CASSVGTAHNSPLHF.